The rows below give T cell receptor beta chains drawn from one sample of a study of shared clonotypes between healthy human individuals. TCRdb's copy holds only in-frame clones and misses some; the assay was immunoSEQ multiplex PCR. The sample includes approximately 330,000 clones, around 70% of them seen just once. Source material: memory CD4+ T cells sorted from blood. Every receptor here comes from a man younger than 45 in good health. Each CDR3 is given with its conserved first and last residue. The D gene is left open where the match is weak. Not every row has a clone size; where given, it reads once, few, many or a size class.

CDR3nt: TGTGCCAGCAGTTTAGGACCTAGCAATCAGCCCCAGCATTTT
CDR3aa: CASSLGPSNQPQHF
d_gene: NA
abundance: NA
j_gene: TRBJ1-5
v_gene: TRBV28

CDR3nt: TGTGCCAGCAGCCTCCCGACAGGGGATCGGGAGACCCAGTACTTC
CDR3aa: CASSLPTGDRETQYF
d_gene: TRBD1
abundance: NA
j_gene: TRBJ2-5
v_gene: TRBV7-9

CDR3nt: TGTGCCAGCAGTTTCAGGTCTGGAAACACCATATATTTT
CDR3aa: CASSFRSGNTIYF
d_gene: NA
abundance: NA
j_gene: TRBJ1-3
v_gene: TRBV27

CDR3nt: TGCGCCAGCAGCTTGGACAAGTCGGGGAGGACTTTCCCGAGCTCCTACGAGCAGTACTTC
CDR3aa: CASSLDKSGRTFPSSYEQYF
d_gene: NA
abundance: NA
j_gene: TRBJ2-7
v_gene: TRBV5-1

CDR3nt: TGTGCCAGCAGCCTGTCAGGCCTCACAGATACGCAGTATTTT
CDR3aa: CASSLSGLTDTQYF
d_gene: NA
abundance: NA
j_gene: TRBJ2-3
v_gene: TRBV9

CDR3nt: TGTGCCAGCAGCAAAATCCCCGGACTAGCGGGAGCGTGCGACAATGAGCAGTTCTTC
CDR3aa: CASSKIPGLAGACDNEQFF
d_gene: NA
abundance: once
j_gene: TRBJ2-1
v_gene: TRBV21-1

CDR3nt: TGTGCCAGCTCACCGGCGGGCAGGGACGAGCAGTACTTC
CDR3aa: CASSPAGRDEQYF
d_gene: NA
abundance: NA
j_gene: TRBJ2-7
v_gene: TRBV18

CDR3nt: TGCGCCAGCAGCCAAGCTGCGAACACCGGGGAGCTGTTTTTT
CDR3aa: CASSQAANTGELFF
d_gene: NA
abundance: NA
j_gene: TRBJ2-2
v_gene: TRBV4-3

CDR3nt: TGTGCCAGCAGTTTAAGCGAAGCGGGATCCTACGAGCAGTACTTC
CDR3aa: CASSLSEAGSYEQYF
d_gene: TRBD2
abundance: NA
j_gene: TRBJ2-7
v_gene: TRBV27

CDR3nt: TGTGCTAGTGGTTGGGCTGGGGCCGGGGAGCTGTTTTTT
CDR3aa: CASGWAGAGELFF
d_gene: NA
abundance: few
j_gene: TRBJ2-2
v_gene: TRBV12-5

CDR3nt: TGTGCCAGTACAAATCGGTTAGGGACAGGGAATCAGCCCCAGCATTTT
CDR3aa: CASTNRLGTGNQPQHF
d_gene: TRBD1
abundance: NA
j_gene: TRBJ1-5
v_gene: TRBV19

CDR3nt: TGTGCCAGCAGTGAAGCTCTAGGGGGTAAGCCCCAGCATTTT
CDR3aa: CASSEALGGKPQHF
d_gene: NA
abundance: once
j_gene: TRBJ1-5
v_gene: TRBV6-1

CDR3nt: TGTGCCATCAGTGCGGGGACAGCAGCTAACTATGGCTACACCTTC
CDR3aa: CAISAGTAANYGYTF
d_gene: TRBD1
abundance: NA
j_gene: TRBJ1-2
v_gene: TRBV10-3

CDR3nt: TGTGCCAGCAGCTTGGCTCGGGGCGGGAACACTGAAGCTTTCTTT
CDR3aa: CASSLARGGNTEAFF
d_gene: NA
abundance: NA
j_gene: TRBJ1-1
v_gene: TRBV5-4

CDR3nt: TGTGCCAGCAGCTTAGGACCGCTGCAGTACTTC
CDR3aa: CASSLGPLQYF
d_gene: NA
abundance: NA
j_gene: TRBJ2-7
v_gene: TRBV7-8